The 3 T cell receptor beta chains presented below share a single source sample, sequenced in a study of blood T cells in healthy people across ages (dated by TCRdb to between 2014 and 2016). Libraries were made using 5' RACE. The second PCR ran for about 6 to 11 cycles and used a J-beta primer mix along with a sample-barcoded 5' primer. TCRdb ran its own pipeline on the public reads, namely fastp trimming at Q25 and MiXCR clone calling, and kept in-frame beta chains. Records with the same CDR3 protein are collapsed into one entry carrying the most frequent genes and DNA. Here the sample has 1.5 million to 2 million distinct CDR3 sequences; 39% occur a single time. Roughly 23% of the sample comes from the top ten. Sample: blood. These receptors originate from a human donor in good health.

This clonotype was counted between two and nine times. CDR3 in amino acids: CASSLVGGAQNEQYF. In DNA, the CDR3 is TGTGCCAGCAGCTTAGTGGGGGGGGCACAGAACGAGCAGTACTTC. The V call is TRBV7-2, the J call TRBJ2-4; a possible D gene is TRBD2 (7 bases). The DNA end is more similar to TRBJ2-7, so the J call may be wrong. CDR3 length equals 15 residues. The germline CDR1 and CDR2 sequences are SGHTA and FQGNSA.

The chain couples TRBV20-1 to TRBJ2-7, with TRBD1 identical over 10 bases. In germline, CDR1 is DFQATT, CDR2 SNEGSKA (reference sequence). This CDR3 has 14 residues. V lost 5 bases and J lost 4; bases outside the gene matches: 8. The CDR3 nucleotides are TGCAGTGCTTACACGACAGGGGGCTTTTACGAGCAGTACTTC. The encoded protein is CSAYTTGGFYEQYF.

This clonotype was seen only a few times. The chain has TRBV6-1 and TRBJ1-2, with unresolved D. V lost 3 bases, J lost 3 bases, and 11 bases lay in between. Germline loops: CDR1 MNHNS, CDR2 SASEGT. The length of the CDR3 is 14 residues. The DNA for the CDR3 is TGTGCCAGCAGTGACAGCGGAGGCGACTATGGCTACACCTTC. Its translation is CASSDSGGDYGYTF.